This T cell receptor (beta chain) was retrieved from a study of CD8 T cells in Susac syndrome. Study-wide background: At blood draw, Susac syndrome patients were therapy-naive, on corticosteroids, or on intravenous immunoglobulin alone. Whole-study findings and limits: Clonal expansion was not observed in the Susac syndrome CD4+ T cell repertoires.

With 1 base removed from V and 5 bases from J, the gap between germline ends came to 5 bases. From germline, CDR1 is SEHNR and CDR2 FQNEAQ (reference sequence). This CDR3 contains 12 residues. Remarks on this clonotype: Its antigen is not known.

CD8+ and CD4+ blood T cells underwent TCR beta sequencing. TEMRA cells were FACS-enriched and CD8+ and CD4+ T cells negatively isolated. Reverse transcription used roughly 0.45 to 1 ug RNA and random hexamers. TCRdb independently ran MiXCR on the immunoSEQ multiplex PCR reads; one entry per CDR3 protein. Altogether over 150,000 distinct CDR3 sequences are present, about 96% being singletons, with the ten largest covering about 0.12%. The receptor's source is a human donor with Susac syndrome. The chain carries TRBV7-9 and TRBJ2-5; D ambiguous. The sequenced sample consisted of CD4+ T cells from PBMCs. The CDR3 sequence is CASSLVSETQYF. CDR3 DNA: TGTGCCAGCAGCTTAGTCAGTGAGACCCAGTACTTC. Looking up the rest from reference TRBV7-9 and TRBJ2-5 gives the full variable domain: DTGVSQNPRHKITKRGQNVTFRCDPISEHNRLYWYRQTLGQGPEFLTYFQNEAQLEKSRLLSDRFSAERPKGSFSTLEIQRTEQGDSAMYLCASSLVSETQYFGPGTRLLVL.